This T cell receptor (beta chain) was captured in a study of control samples from healthy donors and cancer patients. The repertoire was sequenced with immunoSEQ multiplex PCR; TCRdb's copy has only in-frame clones and lacks some. The sample yields under 70,000 clones, about nine tenths seen once. Input material: PBMCs. The receptor comes from a man aged 60 to 75 with head and neck cancer.

CDR3 in DNA: TGTGCCAGCACGTCGGACCCTGGGAGGCCCCAGCATTTT. It is translated as CASTSDPGRPQHF. This chain uses TRBV7-2 with TRBJ1-5; D is unresolved. Germline lookup yields CDR1 SGHTA and CDR2 FQGNSA. This CDR3 region has 13 residues. V lost 7 bases to trimming and J lost 9 bases, with 16 bases between them.